The rows below give T cell receptor beta chains drawn from one sample of a study of neurological immune-mediated disorders. MiXCR, applied by TCRdb to the 5' RACE reads, yields one record per CDR3 protein. The sample lists fewer than 65,000 distinct CDR3 sequences, approximately 10% occurring once. Sequenced: PBMCs. These receptors came from a man in his 70s with HTLV-1-associated myelopathy (HAM/TSP). Each CDR3 is given with its conserved first and last residue. Each record gives: CDR3 DNA, CDR3 protein, D gene, clone size, V gene, J gene. A D gene is named only where the DNA matches it firmly. For some rows the clone size is stated as once, few or many, or as a class when expanded; others skip it.

CDR3 DNA: TGTGCCAGCACCTCGACAGGGAGGGAGCTGTTTTTT
CDR3 protein: CASTSTGRELFF
D gene: TRBD1
clone size: many
V gene: TRBV6-2/TRBV6-3
J gene: TRBJ2-2

CDR3 DNA: TGCAGTGCTACAGGGGCGGTCTACGAGCAGTACTTC
CDR3 protein: CSATGAVYEQYF
D gene: NA
clone size: many
V gene: TRBV20-1
J gene: TRBJ2-7

CDR3 DNA: TGTGCCTCAAGGTCAGCAGTTGGGATAATGAATACGCAGTATTTT
CDR3 protein: CASRSAVGIMNTQYF
D gene: NA
clone size: many
V gene: TRBV25-1
J gene: TRBJ2-3

CDR3 DNA: TGTGCCAGCAGTTTCGCGGGGTCTGGGGCCAACGTCCTGACTTTC
CDR3 protein: CASSFAGSGANVLTF
D gene: NA
clone size: medium-sized
V gene: TRBV12-3/TRBV12-4
J gene: TRBJ2-6

CDR3 DNA: TGTGCCAGCAGCATCTATGGCGGGAGGGCTCACGAGCAGTACTTC
CDR3 protein: CASSIYGGRAHEQYF
D gene: TRBD2
clone size: many
V gene: TRBV7-2
J gene: TRBJ2-7

CDR3 DNA: TGCAGTGCGAAGAGAGGGGGGAATCTAGATACGCAGTATTTT
CDR3 protein: CSAKRGGNLDTQYF
D gene: NA
clone size: many
V gene: TRBV20-1
J gene: TRBJ2-3

CDR3 DNA: TGTGCCAGCAGAACGGACAGGGGTTGGCAAGAGACCCAGTACTTC
CDR3 protein: CASRTDRGWQETQYF
D gene: TRBD1
clone size: many
V gene: TRBV6-2/TRBV6-3
J gene: TRBJ2-5

CDR3 DNA: TGTGCCAGCAGCCCGAGCGGGGGGACCCAGTACTTC
CDR3 protein: CASSPSGGTQYF
D gene: TRBD2
clone size: many
V gene: TRBV7-2
J gene: TRBJ2-5

CDR3 DNA: TGTGCCAGCAGCTTAGATGGTGCTAGCAATGAGCAGTTCTTC
CDR3 protein: CASSLDGASNEQFF
D gene: NA
clone size: many
V gene: TRBV7-9
J gene: TRBJ2-1

CDR3 DNA: TGCGCCAGCAGCCAAGAGGACAGGGGCACAGATACGCAGTATTTT
CDR3 protein: CASSQEDRGTDTQYF
D gene: TRBD1
clone size: many
V gene: TRBV4-1
J gene: TRBJ2-3

CDR3 DNA: TGTGCCAGCAGCCTAAACCCCCATAGCAATCAGCCCCAGCATTTT
CDR3 protein: CASSLNPHSNQPQHF
D gene: NA
clone size: many
V gene: TRBV9
J gene: TRBJ1-5

CDR3 DNA: TGTGCCAGCAGCCAGCGGGGGGGACGGTCTATGAACACTGAAGTTTTCTTT
CDR3 protein: CASSQRGGRSMNTEVFF
D gene: NA
clone size: many
V gene: TRBV14
J gene: TRBJ1-1

CDR3 DNA: TGTGCCAGCAGCTTGGTTCAGATCACAGATACGCAGTATTTT
CDR3 protein: CASSLVQITDTQYF
D gene: NA
clone size: many
V gene: TRBV5-4
J gene: TRBJ2-3

CDR3 DNA: TGCAGTGCTCTGGGGACGCTGACCGGGGAGCTGTTTTTT
CDR3 protein: CSALGTLTGELFF
D gene: NA
clone size: many
V gene: TRBV20-1
J gene: TRBJ2-2

CDR3 DNA: TGCGCCAGCAGCTTGGATCCTAGACCAGATACGCAGTATTTT
CDR3 protein: CASSLDPRPDTQYF
D gene: NA
clone size: many
V gene: TRBV5-1
J gene: TRBJ2-3

CDR3 DNA: TGTGCCAGCAGGGAGACAGGCTACGAGCAGTACTTC
CDR3 protein: CASRETGYEQYF
D gene: NA
clone size: NA
V gene: TRBV6-2/TRBV6-3
J gene: TRBJ2-7

CDR3 DNA: TGTGCCAGTGGACAGGGAAGAGGTCAGCCCCAGCATTTT
CDR3 protein: CASGQGRGQPQHF
D gene: TRBD1
clone size: many
V gene: TRBV19
J gene: TRBJ1-5

CDR3 DNA: TGCGCCAGCAGCCAGGCTGTTTGGGGCACCTATAATTCACCCCTCCACTTT
CDR3 protein: CASSQAVWGTYNSPLHF
D gene: NA
clone size: many
V gene: TRBV4-3
J gene: TRBJ1-6

CDR3 DNA: TGCAGTCCCAACAAGAACACCGGGGAGCTGTTTTTT
CDR3 protein: CSPNKNTGELFF
D gene: NA
clone size: many
V gene: TRBV20-1
J gene: TRBJ2-2

CDR3 DNA: TGTGCCAGCAGCACCCCTAGTGGGGGAGTCTGGGGCACAGATACGCAGTATTTT
CDR3 protein: CASSTPSGGVWGTDTQYF
D gene: NA
clone size: few
V gene: TRBV7-8
J gene: TRBJ2-3

CDR3 DNA: TGTGCCAGCAGGTGGGGTGGGAGGAACACTGAAGCTTTCTTT
CDR3 protein: CASRWGGRNTEAFF
D gene: NA
clone size: many
V gene: TRBV11-2
J gene: TRBJ1-1

CDR3 DNA: TGTGCCAGCAGTGTTGGACTAGCGGCTTACAATGAGCAGTTCTTC
CDR3 protein: CASSVGLAAYNEQFF
D gene: TRBD2
clone size: many
V gene: TRBV28
J gene: TRBJ2-1

CDR3 DNA: TGTGCCAGCAGTTTTACTTTTCCCTACAATGAGCAGTTCTTC
CDR3 protein: CASSFTFPYNEQFF
D gene: NA
clone size: few
V gene: TRBV6-5
J gene: TRBJ2-1

CDR3 DNA: TGCAGTGCCAGGGGAGGACAGGTTAATGAAAAACTGTTTTTT
CDR3 protein: CSARGGQVNEKLFF
D gene: TRBD1
clone size: NA
V gene: TRBV20-1
J gene: TRBJ1-4

CDR3 DNA: TGTGCCAGCAGTTGGGCCCGGGGACCACGAACCGGGGAGCTGTTTTTT
CDR3 protein: CASSWARGPRTGELFF
D gene: NA
clone size: many
V gene: TRBV5-6
J gene: TRBJ2-2

CDR3 DNA: TGTGCCAGCCCTGGTAGGAATCAGCCCCAGCATTTT
CDR3 protein: CASPGRNQPQHF
D gene: NA
clone size: NA
V gene: TRBV11-2
J gene: TRBJ1-5

CDR3 DNA: TGCAGTGCTAGAGCGACAGGGGACAATGAGCAGTTCTTC
CDR3 protein: CSARATGDNEQFF
D gene: TRBD1
clone size: many
V gene: TRBV20-1
J gene: TRBJ2-1

CDR3 DNA: TGTGCCAGCAGCTTCGGGTTTCGGGAGACCCAGTACTTC
CDR3 protein: CASSFGFRETQYF
D gene: NA
clone size: many
V gene: TRBV7-3
J gene: TRBJ2-5

CDR3 DNA: TGCGCCAGCAGCTTTGTTGGGAACACTGAAGCTTTCTTT
CDR3 protein: CASSFVGNTEAFF
D gene: NA
clone size: many
V gene: TRBV5-1
J gene: TRBJ1-1

CDR3 DNA: TGCGCCAGCAGCTTTATGCCACGCAGGGGGTATGGCTACACCTTC
CDR3 protein: CASSFMPRRGYGYTF
D gene: TRBD1
clone size: many
V gene: TRBV5-1
J gene: TRBJ1-2

CDR3 DNA: TGTGCCAGCAGTTCCACCAGGGCTTCAGAAGCTTTCTTT
CDR3 protein: CASSSTRASEAFF
D gene: NA
clone size: NA
V gene: TRBV6-2/TRBV6-3
J gene: TRBJ1-1

CDR3 DNA: TGTGCCAGCTCCCACCTTTGGACCTACGAGCAGTACTTC
CDR3 protein: CASSHLWTYEQYF
D gene: NA
clone size: many
V gene: TRBV11-2
J gene: TRBJ2-7

CDR3 DNA: TGCAGTGCTAGGGGGACAGGGCTCACCGGGGAGCTGTTTTTT
CDR3 protein: CSARGTGLTGELFF
D gene: TRBD1
clone size: many
V gene: TRBV20-1
J gene: TRBJ2-2

CDR3 DNA: TGTTCCGGGCAGGCTTTCGAGGGGCAGTTCTTC
CDR3 protein: CSGQAFEGQFF
D gene: NA
clone size: many
V gene: TRBV20-1
J gene: TRBJ2-1

CDR3 DNA: TGTGCCAGCAGCTTAAGGGGACTCACCGGGGAGCTGTTTTTT
CDR3 protein: CASSLRGLTGELFF
D gene: NA
clone size: few
V gene: TRBV7-9
J gene: TRBJ2-2

CDR3 DNA: TGTGCCAGCAGCCCGCTGGAGGACTCCTACGAGCAGTACTTC
CDR3 protein: CASSPLEDSYEQYF
D gene: NA
clone size: many
V gene: TRBV11-2
J gene: TRBJ2-7

CDR3 DNA: TGTGCCACCATGGGACACACAGATACGCAGTATTTT
CDR3 protein: CATMGHTDTQYF
D gene: NA
clone size: many
V gene: TRBV24-1
J gene: TRBJ2-3

CDR3 DNA: TGCAGTGCTAGGCTACTGGGCAGGATGGGCTATGGCTACACCTTC
CDR3 protein: CSARLLGRMGYGYTF
D gene: NA
clone size: many
V gene: TRBV20-1
J gene: TRBJ1-2

CDR3 DNA: TGCAGTGCTAGTGGGGAAAATGGCTACACCTTC
CDR3 protein: CSASGENGYTF
D gene: NA
clone size: NA
V gene: TRBV20-1
J gene: TRBJ1-2

CDR3 DNA: TGTGCCAGCAGTTTCCAGGGTTCCGGGGAGCTGTTTTTT
CDR3 protein: CASSFQGSGELFF
D gene: NA
clone size: many
V gene: TRBV12-3/TRBV12-4
J gene: TRBJ2-2

CDR3 DNA: TGCGCCAGCAGCTTGGGTCTAGCGAGCTACAATGAGCAGTTCTTC
CDR3 protein: CASSLGLASYNEQFF
D gene: NA
clone size: many
V gene: TRBV5-1
J gene: TRBJ2-1

CDR3 DNA: TGCGCCAGCACGGACAGGCTCGGGAACACCGGGGAGCTGTTTTTT
CDR3 protein: CASTDRLGNTGELFF
D gene: TRBD1
clone size: many
V gene: TRBV5-1
J gene: TRBJ2-2

CDR3 DNA: TGTGCCAGCACCCCCTCGCTGGGCTACGAGCAGTACTTC
CDR3 protein: CASTPSLGYEQYF
D gene: NA
clone size: many
V gene: TRBV5-5
J gene: TRBJ2-7

CDR3 DNA: TGTGCCAGCCGGACTAGCGGGAGGGCCGGCTCCTACGAGCAGTACTTC
CDR3 protein: CASRTSGRAGSYEQYF
D gene: TRBD2
clone size: many
V gene: TRBV6-5
J gene: TRBJ2-7

CDR3 DNA: TGTGCCAGCAGCCCGGATAACAGGGGACAGACCCAGTACTTC
CDR3 protein: CASSPDNRGQTQYF
D gene: TRBD1
clone size: many
V gene: TRBV5-6
J gene: TRBJ2-5

CDR3 DNA: TGTGCCAGCAGCCAAGACGCCAGTAGAGTGGAGACCCAGTACTTC
CDR3 protein: CASSQDASRVETQYF
D gene: NA
clone size: many
V gene: TRBV3-1
J gene: TRBJ2-5

CDR3 DNA: TGTGCCAGCATCCGTGACAGGGGTAGCCAAGAGACCCAGTACTTC
CDR3 protein: CASIRDRGSQETQYF
D gene: TRBD1
clone size: many
V gene: TRBV7-8
J gene: TRBJ2-5

CDR3 DNA: TGTGCCAGCAGCACGACAGGGGGCGGGTCTGGGGCCAACGTCCTGACTTTC
CDR3 protein: CASSTTGGGSGANVLTF
D gene: TRBD1
clone size: many
V gene: TRBV7-2
J gene: TRBJ2-6

CDR3 DNA: TGTGCCAGCAAGACACCAGGGACCTACACTGAAGCTTTCTTT
CDR3 protein: CASKTPGTYTEAFF
D gene: NA
clone size: many
V gene: TRBV6-1
J gene: TRBJ1-1

CDR3 DNA: TGTGCCAGCAGACGTACTAGCGGGTTCACAGATACGCAGTATTTT
CDR3 protein: CASRRTSGFTDTQYF
D gene: TRBD2
clone size: many
V gene: TRBV11-2
J gene: TRBJ2-3

CDR3 DNA: TGTGCCAGCAGGAGAGACAGGGAAGGACAGCAGCATTTT
CDR3 protein: CASRRDREGQQHF
D gene: TRBD1
clone size: NA
V gene: TRBV27
J gene: TRBJ1-5

CDR3 DNA: TGCAGTGCCGTACAAAACAATCAGCCCCAGCATTTT
CDR3 protein: CSAVQNNQPQHF
D gene: NA
clone size: many
V gene: TRBV20-1
J gene: TRBJ1-5

CDR3 DNA: TGTGCCAGCAGCGAAATCGCCCCCGCACCTTCGGACGAGCAGTACTTC
CDR3 protein: CASSEIAPAPSDEQYF
D gene: NA
clone size: many
V gene: TRBV7-6
J gene: TRBJ2-7

CDR3 DNA: TGTGCCAGCAGTTTAAAGCCCCTCTCTGAAGCTTTCTTT
CDR3 protein: CASSLKPLSEAFF
D gene: NA
clone size: many
V gene: TRBV12-3/TRBV12-4
J gene: TRBJ1-1

CDR3 DNA: TGTGCCAGCGGACAGGGCTCCCATAATTCACCCCTCCACTTT
CDR3 protein: CASGQGSHNSPLHF
D gene: TRBD1
clone size: NA
V gene: TRBV12-3/TRBV12-4
J gene: TRBJ1-6